Described below is a single TCR beta chain sequence and its context. Its antigen is unidentified. The source of the sample is a study of T cell clonotyping in hematopoietic cell transplantation. For the study at large: Pretransplant recipient samples were taken after cytoreduction. Regarding the study as a whole: Pathologically expanded recipient clonotypes increased progressively from day 30 to day 180 as diversity fell.

Time point denoted: recipient sample about 28 days before transplant, after cytoreduction. Recipient blood drawn about 28 days pretransplant and days 30, 100, 180 after. The ends were cut back, 1 base at V and 3 bases at J, with 7 bases in the middle. The CDR3 is 13 amino acids. Germline CDR1 reads SGHDT; CDR2 reads YYEEEE. Profiled with immunoSEQ multiplex PCR; TCRdb holds only in-frame clones, not every one. Here the sample spans more than 40,000 clones, less than 85% being singletons. The TCR was taken from a man aged 55 to 70 with acute myeloid leukemia. Some clones in this sample may be carry-over from other donors' samples. The V and J genes are TRBV5-6 and TRBJ1-2; D unclear. The sequenced sample was peripheral blood mononuclear cells, obtained before stem cell transplant. The CDR3 nucleotides are TGTGCCAGCAGCTTGCCACAGTACTATGGCTACACCTTC. It yields the protein CASSLPQYYGYTF.